The present entry profiles one T cell receptor (beta chain) with its context. The antigen is undetermined. Donors consisted of healthy Finnish infants (having corrective surgery for congenital heart defects). During surgery, roughly 0.5-1 mL peripheral blood was drawn from four of eight donors. Blood DNA came from all available leukocytes, not a fixed cell number. This entry comes from a study of human thymus T cells. Notes on the study in general: Use of V and J genes seemed skewed within the thymic and blood repertoires.

Sequencing used immunoSEQ multiplex PCR; TCRdb keeps in-frame clones, though not all of them. The table lists over 35,000 clones, approximately 95% of them singletons, with more than 0.1% in the top ten. This receptor was obtained from a boy less than two years old with a congenital heart defect but otherwise immunologically healthy. Material: blood.

CDR3 region: CASSPKGPGVYEQYF. The CDR3 DNA reads as TGTGCCAGCAGCCCAAAGGGTCCGGGAGTCTACGAGCAGTACTTC. This chain joins TRBV9 and TRBJ2-7, with D possibly being TRBD2 (6 bases). The V gene lost 4 bases and the J gene lost 3 bases, with 17 bases spanning the gap. In germline, CDR1 is SGDLS, CDR2 YYNGEE. The CDR3 covers 15 residues.